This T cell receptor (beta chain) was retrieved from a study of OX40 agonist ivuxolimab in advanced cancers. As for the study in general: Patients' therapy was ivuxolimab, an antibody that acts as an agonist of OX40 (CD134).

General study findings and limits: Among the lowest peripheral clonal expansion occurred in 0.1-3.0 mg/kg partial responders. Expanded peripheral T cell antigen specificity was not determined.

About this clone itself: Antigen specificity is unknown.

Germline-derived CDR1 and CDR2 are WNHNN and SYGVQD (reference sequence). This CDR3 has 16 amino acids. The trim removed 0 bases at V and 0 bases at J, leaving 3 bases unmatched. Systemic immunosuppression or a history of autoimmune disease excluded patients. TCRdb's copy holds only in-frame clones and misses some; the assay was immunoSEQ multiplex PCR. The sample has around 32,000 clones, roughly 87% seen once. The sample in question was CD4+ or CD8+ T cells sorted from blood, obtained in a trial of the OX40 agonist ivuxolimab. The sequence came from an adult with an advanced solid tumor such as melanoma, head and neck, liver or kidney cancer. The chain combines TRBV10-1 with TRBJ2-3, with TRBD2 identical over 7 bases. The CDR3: CASSESTSLSTDTQYF. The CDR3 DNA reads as TGCGCCAGCAGTGAGTCGACTAGCTTGAGCACAGATACGCAGTATTTT.